These 5 T cell receptor beta chains came from one sample sequenced in a study of cytomegalovirus exposure and HLA in healthy donors (dated by TCRdb to the late 2010s). The library was made by the immunoSEQ multiplex PCR assay. A mixture of 60 forward primers for TCR Vbeta segments and 13 reverse primers for TCR Jbeta segments was used in the multiplex PCR. TCRdb obtained this table from immuneACCESS and retained in-frame rearrangements with V and J assigned. These tables miss some clones; where compared with another copy, unresolved V genes account for less than half of the shortfall, and the remainder is unexplained. The sample table contains 140,000 or so clones; only one count was recorded for roughly 9.4% of them. The ten largest make up about 2% of the sample. Sequenced material: PBMCs. The origin of the receptors is a male donor in good health and CMV-seronegative.

The V gene is TRBV28, the J gene TRBJ1-5; D is uncertain. This CDR3 comprises 14 residues. V was pared by 3 bases and J by 1 base, with 7 bases between. Germline V CDR1 and CDR2: MDHEN, SYDVKM. CDR3 sequence: CASSLTPSNQPQHF. CDR3 coding DNA: TGTGCCAGCAGTTTGACACCCAGCAATCAGCCCCAGCATTTT.

This clone occurred a few times. The rearrangement links TRBV28 to TRBJ1-6; D may be TRBD1 (5 bases). Germline lookup yields CDR1 MDHEN and CDR2 SYDVKM. This CDR3 region has 15 residues. Trimming removed 3 bases at V and 5 bases at J, with 11 bases between. The DNA for the CDR3 is TGTGCCAGCAGTTTCTGGGGCCGCAATAATTCACCCCTCCACTTT. Translating gives CASSFWGRNNSPLHF. Supplemented by reference TRBV28 and TRBJ1-6, the full variable domain reads DVKVTQSSRYLVKRTGEKVFLECVQDMDHENMFWYRQDPGLGLRLIYFSYDVKMKEKGDIPEGYSVSREKKERFSLILESASTNQTSMYLCASSFWGRNNSPLHFGNGTRLTVT.

This clone has a handful of counts. The V call is TRBV27, the J call TRBJ2-5, with D perhaps TRBD1 (6 bases). Trimming removed 4 bases at V and 9 bases at J, with 21 bases between. The CDR3 covers 15 residues. Germline V gives CDR1 MNHEY, CDR2 SMNVEV (reference sequence). The CDR3 protein is CASSSHRAPKGPQYF. CDR3 nucleotide sequence: TGTGCCAGCAGTTCACACAGGGCCCCGAAGGGGCCCCAGTACTTC.

Only a few counts were recorded for this clone. The chain combines TRBV7-9 with TRBJ1-1; D perhaps matches TRBD1 (5 bases). The V end was cut by 3 bases, the J end by 4 bases, with 15 bases between. Germline V gives CDR1 SEHNR, CDR2 FQNEAQ (reference sequence). This CDR3 has 15 residues. In nucleotides, the CDR3 is TGTGCCAGCAGCTTCGACGTATACGGGGGCACTGAAGCTTTCTTT. Protein product: CASSFDVYGGTEAFF.

The CDR3 protein is CASSQLNTEAFF. In nucleotides, the CDR3 is TGTGCCAGCAGCCAACTAAACACTGAAGCTTTCTTT. The chain combines TRBV27 with TRBJ1-1; D ambiguous. The CDR3 extends over 12 amino acids. From germline, CDR1 is MNHEY and CDR2 SMNVEV (reference sequence). Trimming took 6 bases from V and 2 from J, leaving 7 bases between them.